These 18 T cell receptor beta chains came from one sample sequenced in a study of blood T cell repertoires in COVID-19. Assay: immunoSEQ multiplex PCR; the TCRdb copy retains only in-frame clones and omits some. Among around 220,000 clones listed, roughly 84% were seen once. Input material: PBMCs or T cells enriched from blood (not recorded which). The receptors shown here come from a woman aged 40 to 55 who had recovered from COVID-19.

This clone has a handful of counts. The chain employs TRBV7-9 and TRBJ1-3, with D unclear. This CDR3 is built from 14 residues. Germline lookup yields CDR1 SEHNR and CDR2 FQNEAQ (reference sequence). The V gene lost 8 bases and the J gene lost 4 bases, with 15 bases spanning the gap. The DNA of the CDR3 is TGTGCCAGCGTAATCGGGGAGGCAGGAAACACCATATATTTT. Its protein is CASVIGEAGNTIYF. Full variable domain (outside the CDR3, taken from reference TRBV7-9 and TRBJ1-3): DTGVSQNPRHKITKRGQNVTFRCDPISEHNRLYWYRQTLGQGPEFLTYFQNEAQLEKSRLLSDRFSAERPKGSFSTLEIQRTEQGDSAMYLCASVIGEAGNTIYFGEGSWLTVV.

V and J are TRBV30 and TRBJ1-4; D is ambiguous. Germline values: CDR1 GTSNPN, CDR2 SVGIG (reference sequence). This CDR3 is 14 amino acids long. V lost 1 base and J lost 0, with 6 bases in between. The CDR3: CAWSATSTNEKLFF. The CDR3 DNA sequence: TGTGCCTGGAGTGCGACATCAACTAATGAAAAACTGTTTTTT.

CDR3 in DNA: TGCGCCAGCAGCTTCTCCGGCACAGGCGAAAAACTGTTTTTT. Translating gives CASSFSGTGEKLFF. The chain is built from TRBV5-1 and TRBJ1-4, with D possibly matching TRBD1 (5 bases). Per germline, CDR1 SGHRS and CDR2 YFSETQ. V was cut by 2 bases and J by 8 bases, with 13 bases left in between. The CDR3 is 14 residues long.

The chain couples TRBV10-1 to TRBJ1-2; D unclear. CDR3 size: 11 residues. CDR1 is WNHNN and CDR2 is SYGVQD in the germline V gene (reference sequence). Trimming took off 5 bases at V and 7 bases at J, with 8 bases between the two ends. The CDR3 DNA follows: TGCGCCAGCAGTCAGGAAACTGGCTACACCTTC. Protein: CASSQETGYTF.

This clone appeared a single time. The gene calls are TRBV6-5 and TRBJ1-2; a possible D gene is TRBD1 (5 bases). V lost 5 bases and J lost 2, with 12 bases in between. This CDR3 has 14 residues. In germline, CDR1 is MNHEY, CDR2 SVGAGI. The CDR3 DNA is TGTGCCAGCAGTCTGGGGGGACCAAACTATGGCTACACCTTC. It codes for CASSLGGPNYGYTF.

The gene calls are TRBV7-2 and TRBJ2-7; D is perhaps TRBD2 (6 bases). Germline V gene lookup returns CDR1 SGHTA and CDR2 FQGNSA. V was cut by 0 bases and J by 5 bases, with 14 bases left in between. This CDR3 region has 15 residues. The CDR3 protein is CASSLAGGISHEQYF. The CDR3 DNA sequence: TGTGCCAGCAGCTTAGCTGGCGGGATTTCCCACGAGCAGTACTTC.

The rearrangement joins TRBV7-2 to TRBJ2-3, with unresolved D. CDR3 length: 14 amino acids. V lost 0 bases to trimming and J lost 10 bases, with 14 bases between them. The germline V gene has CDR1 SGHTA and CDR2 FQGNSA. CDR3 DNA sequence: TGTGCCAGCAGCTTAGCGGTCTCGTCGGGTTCGCAGTATTTT. The encoded protein is CASSLAVSSGSQYF.

Worth noting for this clone: Other DNA sequences in the sample encode the same CDR3. The V and J genes are TRBV7-2 and TRBJ2-5; the D gene is possibly TRBD1 (6 bases). This CDR3 contains 13 residues. The V end was cut by 1 base, the J end by 5 bases, with 8 bases between. Germline V lookup: CDR1 SGHTA, CDR2 FQGNSA. The CDR3 loop is CASSLDRVETQYF. Written as DNA, the CDR3 is TGTGCCAGCAGCTTAGACAGGGTTGAGACCCAGTACTTC.

The genes are TRBV28 and TRBJ1-1, with 10 positions matching TRBD1. With V trimmed by 5 bases and J by 3 bases, 12 bases remained unmatched. The CDR3 consists of 17 residues. Germline CDR1 MDHEN, CDR2 SYDVKM. The CDR3 region has the DNA TGTGCCAGCAGTGGGGACAGGGGAATCGTGGGGGACACTGAAGCTTTCTTT. It is translated as CASSGDRGIVGDTEAFF.

This chain connects TRBV28 to TRBJ1-5; D may be TRBD1 (6 bases). Germline CDR1 MDHEN, CDR2 SYDVKM. The CDR3 consists of 15 residues. Trimming took off 7 bases at V and 1 base at J, with 14 bases between the two ends. The CDR3 region is CASKSGGASNQPQHF. CDR3 nucleotide sequence: TGTGCCAGCAAATCGGGGGGGGCAAGCAATCAGCCCCAGCATTTT.

J is TRBJ1-5 and V is TRBV19; 7 bases are a match to TRBD1. The length of the CDR3 is 15 residues. V lost 1 base and J lost 4; bases outside the gene matches: 4. Germline V gene data show CDR1 as LNHDA and CDR2 as SQIVND (reference sequence). CDR3 residues: CASSIVRDSNQPQHF. The CDR3 DNA follows: TGTGCCAGTAGTATAGTGCGGGACAGTAATCAGCCCCAGCATTTT.

The chain carries TRBV5-1 and TRBJ2-7, with 7 bases fitting TRBD2. This CDR3 region has 16 residues. Trimming took 5 bases from V and 5 from J; bases not matched to a gene: 16. The germline CDR1 and CDR2 sequences are SGHRS and YFSETQ. CDR3 sequence: CASRPLGGEGRDEQYF. The CDR3 DNA reads TGCGCCAGCAGGCCCTTGGGGGGGGAGGGCCGAGACGAGCAGTACTTC.

Comments on this clone: The sample carries other DNA sequences with the same CDR3. In DNA form, the CDR3 reads TGTGCCAGCAGTTTATCAGGGGACGGAAACACCATATATTTT. Amino acid sequence: CASSLSGDGNTIYF. The chain joins TRBV28 to TRBJ1-3; possibly TRBD1 for D (6 bases). V was clipped by 1 base and J by 4 bases, with 8 bases between them. Germline V lookup: CDR1 MDHEN, CDR2 SYDVKM. The CDR3 is 14 amino acids.

V usage is TRBV19 and J usage is TRBJ2-3, with a possible D match to TRBD1 (7 bases). This CDR3 has 15 residues. From germline, CDR1 is LNHDA and CDR2 SQIVND (reference sequence). V was pared by 3 bases and J by 4 bases, with 14 bases between. The CDR3 DNA reads as TGTGCCAGTAGTATTGGAGGGGGCAGGGCAGATACGCAGTATTTT. Translated: CASSIGGGRADTQYF.

The V gene is TRBV6-5, the J gene TRBJ1-2; possible D gene TRBD1, 6 bases. CDR3 size: 15 residues. V lost 5 bases to trimming and J lost 4 bases, with 17 bases between them. Germline V lookup: CDR1 MNHEY, CDR2 SVGAGI. The CDR3 loop reads CASSPRTRGIYGYTF. CDR3 bases: TGTGCCAGCAGTCCCCGAACCAGGGGCATCTATGGCTACACCTTC.

The gene calls are TRBV11-2 and TRBJ2-2; 10 bases match TRBD1. The junction had 7 bases not matched to a gene; V was cut back by 5 bases and J by 4 bases. The CDR3 runs 16 residues. CDR1 and CDR2 (germline): SGHAT, FQNNGV. This CDR3 reads CASSPRGQGSTGELFF. In nucleotides, the CDR3 is TGTGCCAGCAGCCCCCGGGGACAGGGGTCCACCGGGGAGCTGTTTTTT.

This clone was counted only a few times. The V and J genes are TRBV7-2 and TRBJ1-6, with TRBD1 as a possible D gene (5 bases). CDR3 length: 14 residues. V shed 6 bases and J shed 11 bases, with 17 bases lying between them. Per the germline V gene, CDR1 is SGHTA and CDR2 is FQGNSA. The CDR3 DNA reads as TGTGCCAGCAGTTTTCAGGGAAAGTGGGCACCCCTCCACTTT. Translation: CASSFQGKWAPLHF.

The chain recombines TRBV7-9 with TRBJ1-2, with D uncertain. Trimming removed 3 bases from V and 2 bases from J, with 10 bases in between. The CDR3 runs to 14 residues. Germline V gene data show CDR1 as SEHNR and CDR2 as FQNEAQ (reference sequence). CDR3 sequence reads: CASSFSVGNYGYTF. The CDR3 DNA sequence: TGTGCCAGCAGCTTCTCAGTCGGGAACTATGGCTACACCTTC. Combining the CDR3 with reference TRBV7-9 and TRBJ1-2 gives the whole variable domain DTGVSQNPRHKITKRGQNVTFRCDPISEHNRLYWYRQTLGQGPEFLTYFQNEAQLEKSRLLSDRFSAERPKGSFSTLEIQRTEQGDSAMYLCASSFSVGNYGYTFGSGTRLTVV.